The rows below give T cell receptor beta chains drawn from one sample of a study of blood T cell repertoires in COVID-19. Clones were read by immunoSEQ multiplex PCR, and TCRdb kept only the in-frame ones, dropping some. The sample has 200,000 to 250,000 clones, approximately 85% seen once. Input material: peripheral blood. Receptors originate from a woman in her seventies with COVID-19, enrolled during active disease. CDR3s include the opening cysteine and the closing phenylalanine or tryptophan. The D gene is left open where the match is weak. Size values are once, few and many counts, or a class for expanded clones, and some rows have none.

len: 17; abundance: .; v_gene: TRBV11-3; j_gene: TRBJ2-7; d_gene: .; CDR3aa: CASSLDFLRVRGFEQYF; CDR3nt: TGTGCCAGCAGCTTAGACTTCCTCCGCGTAAGGGGTTTCGAGCAGTACTTC
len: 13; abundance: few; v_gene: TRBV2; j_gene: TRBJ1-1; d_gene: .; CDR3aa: CASSAQINTEAFF; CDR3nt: TGTGCCAGCAGTGCCCAGATCAACACTGAAGCTTTCTTT
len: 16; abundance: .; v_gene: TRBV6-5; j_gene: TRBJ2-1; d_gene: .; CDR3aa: CASSYRGTGGYNEQFF; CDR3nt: TGTGCCAGCAGTTACCGCGGGACTGGGGGCTACAATGAGCAGTTCTTC
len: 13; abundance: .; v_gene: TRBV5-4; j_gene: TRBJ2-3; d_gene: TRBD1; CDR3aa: CASSLQGPDTQYF; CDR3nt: TGTGCCAGCAGCTTACAGGGGCCAGATACGCAGTATTTT
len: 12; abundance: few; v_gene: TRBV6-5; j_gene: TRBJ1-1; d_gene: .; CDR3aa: CASLTQNTEAFF; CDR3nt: TGTGCCAGCCTGACACAGAACACTGAAGCTTTCTTT
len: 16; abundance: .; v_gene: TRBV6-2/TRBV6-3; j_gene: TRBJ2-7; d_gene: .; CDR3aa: CASSTSLGPPLYEQYF; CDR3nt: TGTGCCAGCAGTACATCCCTGGGGCCCCCCCTCTACGAGCAGTACTTC
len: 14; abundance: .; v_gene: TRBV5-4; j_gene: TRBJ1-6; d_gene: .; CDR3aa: CASSPDSNNSPLHF; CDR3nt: TGTGCCAGCAGCCCGGACAGCAATAATTCACCCCTCCACTTT
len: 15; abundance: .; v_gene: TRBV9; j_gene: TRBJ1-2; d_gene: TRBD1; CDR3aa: CASSSQDRGIYGYTF; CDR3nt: TGTGCCAGCAGCTCCCAGGACAGGGGTATCTATGGCTACACCTTC
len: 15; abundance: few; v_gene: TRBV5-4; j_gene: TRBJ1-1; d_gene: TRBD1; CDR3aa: CASSLVQGIITEAFF; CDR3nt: TGTGCCAGCAGCTTGGTACAGGGGATAATCACTGAAGCTTTCTTT
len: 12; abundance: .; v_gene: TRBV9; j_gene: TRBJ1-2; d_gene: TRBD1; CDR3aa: CASRQGVYGYTF; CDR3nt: TGTGCCAGCAGACAGGGGGTATATGGCTACACCTTC
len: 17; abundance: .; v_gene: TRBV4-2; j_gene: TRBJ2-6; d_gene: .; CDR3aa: CASSQEPAPGGANVLTF; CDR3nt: TGTGCCAGCAGCCAAGAACCCGCGCCGGGTGGGGCCAACGTCCTGACTTTC
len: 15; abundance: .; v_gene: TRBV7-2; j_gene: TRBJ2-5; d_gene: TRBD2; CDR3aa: CASSSRGLAGETQYF; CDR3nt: TGTGCCAGCAGCTCCCGGGGACTAGCGGGAGAGACCCAGTACTTC
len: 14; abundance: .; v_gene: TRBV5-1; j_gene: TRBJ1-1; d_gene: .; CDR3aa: CASSLVSGSTEAFF; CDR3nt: TGCGCCAGCAGCTTGGTCTCTGGGAGCACTGAAGCTTTCTTT
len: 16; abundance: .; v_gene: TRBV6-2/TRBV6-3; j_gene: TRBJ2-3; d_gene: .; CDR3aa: CASSFAQPGGTDTQYF; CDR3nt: TGTGCCAGCAGTTTCGCGCAACCGGGGGGCACAGATACGCAGTATTTT
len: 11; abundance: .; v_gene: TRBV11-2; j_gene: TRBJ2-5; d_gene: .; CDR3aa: CASSELETQYF; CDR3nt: TGTGCCAGCAGCGAACTAGAGACCCAGTACTTC
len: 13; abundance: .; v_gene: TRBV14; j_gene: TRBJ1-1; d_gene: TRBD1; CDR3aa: CASSQEWRGQAFF; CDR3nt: TGTGCCAGCAGCCAAGAGTGGAGGGGGCAAGCTTTCTTT
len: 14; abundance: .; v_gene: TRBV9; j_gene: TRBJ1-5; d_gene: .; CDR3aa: CASSVGQGDQPQHF; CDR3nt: TGTGCCAGCAGCGTAGGTCAGGGCGATCAGCCCCAGCATTTT
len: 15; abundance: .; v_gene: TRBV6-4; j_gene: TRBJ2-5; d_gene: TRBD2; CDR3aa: CASSDYREGLETQYF; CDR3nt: TGTGCCAGCAGTGACTACCGGGAGGGGCTAGAGACCCAGTACTTC
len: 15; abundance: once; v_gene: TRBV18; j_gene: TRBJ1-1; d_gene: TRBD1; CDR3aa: CASSLPGTGRAEAFF; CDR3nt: TGTGCCAGCTCACTCCCCGGGACAGGAAGGGCTGAAGCTTTCTTT
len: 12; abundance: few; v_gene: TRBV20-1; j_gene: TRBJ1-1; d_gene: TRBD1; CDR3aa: CSASLDRYEAFF; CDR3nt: TGCAGTGCTAGTTTGGACAGGTATGAAGCTTTCTTT
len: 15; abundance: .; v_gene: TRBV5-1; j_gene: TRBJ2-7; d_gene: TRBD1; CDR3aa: CASTPGQGATYEQYF; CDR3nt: TGCGCCAGCACCCCGGGACAGGGGGCCACCTACGAGCAGTACTTC
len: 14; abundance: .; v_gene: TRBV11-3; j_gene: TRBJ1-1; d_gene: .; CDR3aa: CASSRLTMNTEAFF; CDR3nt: TGTGCCAGCAGCCGACTAACAATGAACACTGAAGCTTTCTTT
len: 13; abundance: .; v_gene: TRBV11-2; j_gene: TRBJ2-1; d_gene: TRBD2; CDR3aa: CASSPEGLAEQFF; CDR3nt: TGTGCCAGCAGCCCAGAGGGACTAGCGGAGCAGTTCTTC
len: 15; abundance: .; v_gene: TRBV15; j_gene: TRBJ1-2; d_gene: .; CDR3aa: CATSRGGGGNYGYTF; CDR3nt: TGTGCCACCAGCAGGGGAGGGGGAGGTAACTATGGCTACACCTTC
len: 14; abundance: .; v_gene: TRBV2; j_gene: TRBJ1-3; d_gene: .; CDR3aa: CASSRTYSGNTIYF; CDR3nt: TGTGCCAGCAGTCGAACCTACTCTGGAAACACCATATATTTT
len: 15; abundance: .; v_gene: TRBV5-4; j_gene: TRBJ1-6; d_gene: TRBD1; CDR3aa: CASSKDRVASSPLHF; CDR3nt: TGTGCCAGCAGCAAGGACAGGGTGGCGAGTTCACCCCTCCACTTT
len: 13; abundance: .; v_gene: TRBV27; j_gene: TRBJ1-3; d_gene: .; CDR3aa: CASSFRAGNTIYF; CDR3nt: TGTGCCAGCAGTTTCAGGGCAGGAAACACCATATATTTT
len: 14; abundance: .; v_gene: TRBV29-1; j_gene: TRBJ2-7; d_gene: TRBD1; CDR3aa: CSVVMTGTGYEQYF; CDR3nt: TGCAGCGTTGTCATGACAGGGACGGGCTACGAGCAGTACTTC
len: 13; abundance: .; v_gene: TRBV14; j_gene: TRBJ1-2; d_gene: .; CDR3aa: CASSLQVVYGYTF; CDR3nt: TGTGCCAGCAGTCTACAGGTCGTCTATGGCTACACCTTC
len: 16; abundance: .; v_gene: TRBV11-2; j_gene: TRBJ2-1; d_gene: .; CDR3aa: CASSFIPGVGNNEQFF; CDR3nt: TGTGCCAGCAGCTTTATTCCGGGAGTAGGAAACAATGAGCAGTTCTTC
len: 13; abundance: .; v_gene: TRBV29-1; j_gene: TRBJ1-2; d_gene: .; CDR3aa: CSVGQPANYGYTF; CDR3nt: TGCAGCGTCGGACAACCTGCTAACTATGGCTACACCTTC
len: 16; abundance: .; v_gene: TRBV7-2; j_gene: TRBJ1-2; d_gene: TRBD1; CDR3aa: CASSSRWGQGSFGYTF; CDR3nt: TGTGCCAGCAGCTCGCGGTGGGGACAGGGTTCCTTTGGCTACACCTTC
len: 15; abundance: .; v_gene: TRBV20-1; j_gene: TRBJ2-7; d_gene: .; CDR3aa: CSASSSRLLKYEQYF; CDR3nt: TGCAGTGCTAGTAGCTCCCGACTACTAAAATACGAGCAGTACTTC
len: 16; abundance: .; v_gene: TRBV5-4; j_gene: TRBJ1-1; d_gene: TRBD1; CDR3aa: CASSSDRNGRGTEAFF; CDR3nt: TGTGCCAGCAGTTCGGACAGGAACGGTCGAGGCACTGAAGCTTTCTTT
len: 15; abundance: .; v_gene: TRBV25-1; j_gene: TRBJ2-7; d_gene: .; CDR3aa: CASSDTGRLSYEQYF; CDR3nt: TGTGCCAGCAGTGACACAGGCAGACTCTCCTACGAGCAGTACTTC
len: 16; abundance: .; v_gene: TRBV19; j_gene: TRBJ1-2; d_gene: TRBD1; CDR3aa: CASSIDRDRVSYGYTF; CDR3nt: TGTGCCAGTAGTATAGACCGGGACAGGGTTAGCTATGGCTACACCTTC
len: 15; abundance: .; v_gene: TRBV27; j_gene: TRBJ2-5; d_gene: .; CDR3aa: CASSPLAGLQETQYF; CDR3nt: TGTGCCAGCAGTCCCCTGGCGGGACTTCAAGAGACCCAGTACTTC
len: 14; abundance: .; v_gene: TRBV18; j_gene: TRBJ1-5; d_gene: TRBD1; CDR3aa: CASSPDPGGVAQHF; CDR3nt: TGTGCCAGCTCACCAGACCCAGGGGGTGTAGCCCAGCATTTT
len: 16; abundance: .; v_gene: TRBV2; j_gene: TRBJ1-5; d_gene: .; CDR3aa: CASSPRTVMLNQPQHF; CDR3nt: TGTGCCAGCAGTCCTCGGACAGTCATGCTCAATCAGCCCCAGCATTTT
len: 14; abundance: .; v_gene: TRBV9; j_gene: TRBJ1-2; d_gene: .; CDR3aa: CASSALGGNYGYTF; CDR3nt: TGTGCCAGCAGCGCCCTAGGAGGGAACTATGGCTACACCTTC